The 14 T cell receptor beta chains in this list originate from one sample, sequenced in a study of cytomegalovirus exposure and HLA in healthy donors. The PCR employed 60 Vbeta primers together with 13 Jbeta primers. The data were produced by immunoSEQ multiplex PCR, yet TCRdb's version contains in-frame clones alone and is incomplete. The sample lists approximately 68,000 clones, around 80% occurring once. Input material: PBMCs. The source is a woman in her 30s in good health and CMV-seropositive.

The chain joins TRBV4-3 to TRBJ2-7; TRBD2 aligns across 10 bases. CDR3 length equals 16 residues. V was pared by 4 bases and J by 4 bases, with 10 bases of the junction left unmatched. Germline V lookup: CDR1 LGHNA, CDR2 YSLEER. This chain's CDR3 is CASSPRVPSGSYEQYF. In nucleotides, the CDR3 is TGCGCCAGCAGCCCGAGGGTCCCTAGCGGGAGTTACGAGCAGTACTTC.

This clone is a singleton in its sample. The genes are TRBV9 and TRBJ2-2; D gene ambiguous. The CDR3 consists of 14 residues. CDR1 is SGDLS, CDR2 YYNGEE, per germline. Trimming pared 2 bases from V and 0 bases from J, leaving 5 bases between. The CDR3 loop is CASSVSTNTGELFF. CDR3 DNA sequence: TGTGCCAGCAGCGTTTCAACGAACACCGGGGAGCTGTTTTTT.

The chain joins TRBV5-4 to TRBJ2-1; 14 nucleotides line up with TRBD2. CDR3 length: 19 residues. V dropped 1 base and J dropped 8; count of bases not matched to a gene: 14. In germline, CDR1 is SGHNT, CDR2 YYREEE (reference sequence). The CDR3 reads CASSLPRTSGRPLGDEQFF. The CDR3 nucleotides read TGTGCCAGCAGCTTGCCTAGGACTAGCGGGAGGCCCCTCGGGGATGAGCAGTTCTTC.

As DNA, the CDR3 is TGCAGCCTGGGCGGGTCGGCGGCTGATAACTATGGCTACACCTTC. It translates to CSLGGSAADNYGYTF. The chain carries TRBV29-1 and TRBJ1-2; D is unclear. The CDR3 totals 15 residues. CDR1 and CDR2 (germline): SQVTM, ANQGSEA. Between the trimmed V and J ends, which lost 8 bases and 1 base, there was a span of 20 bases. Combining the CDR3 with reference TRBV29-1 and TRBJ1-2 gives the whole variable domain SAVISQKPSRDICQRGTSLTIQCQVDSQVTMMFWYRQQPGQSLTLIATANQGSEATYESGFVIDKFPISRPNLTFSTLTVSNMSPEDSSIYLCSLGGSAADNYGYTFGSGTRLTVV.

The chain recombines TRBV11-3 with TRBJ2-3, with D perhaps matching TRBD2 (6 bases). The CDR3 is 16 amino acids. Trimming stripped 2 bases from V and 6 bases from J, with 18 bases between. Germline CDR1 reads SGHNT; CDR2 reads YENEEA. The CDR3 coding sequence is TGTGCCAGCAGCTTAAGCACGGGAGCCTTCCCCGATACGCAGTATTTT. Translation gives CASSLSTGAFPDTQYF.

The chain recombines TRBV29-1 with TRBJ2-1; D may be TRBD2 (6 bases). The germline V gene has CDR1 SQVTM and CDR2 ANQGSEA. V lost 7 bases to trimming and J lost 5 bases, with 15 bases between them. CDR3 size: 13 residues. CDR3 loop: CSARRDKNNEQFF. The DNA of the CDR3 is TGCAGCGCTAGGAGGGATAAAAACAATGAGCAGTTCTTC.

The chain is built from TRBV6-4 and TRBJ1-1; a weak D match, TRBD1 (6 bases). This CDR3 has 15 residues. CDR1 and CDR2 from the germline V gene are MRHNA and SNTAGT. Trimming stripped 6 bases from V and 4 bases from J, with 18 bases between. CDR3 protein: CASRPNTGRGTEAFF. The CDR3 DNA follows: TGTGCCAGCAGACCAAACACAGGGCGCGGCACTGAAGCTTTCTTT.

This clone appeared a single time. The chain carries TRBV19 and TRBJ1-6; the match to TRBD1 covers 9 bases. J was trimmed by 7 bases and V by 4 bases; bases with no gene match: 8. This CDR3 comprises 16 residues. Germline CDR1 is LNHDA and CDR2 is SQIVND (reference sequence). The CDR3 protein is CASSTGPGQGNSPLHF. CDR3 in DNA: TGTGCCAGTAGTACTGGCCCGGGACAGGGAAATTCACCCCTCCACTTT.

V gene TRBV5-1 combines with J gene TRBJ2-3; TRBD1 might be the D (6 bases). CDR3 length equals 16 residues. V lost 1 base to trimming and J lost 0 bases, with 12 bases between them. In germline, CDR1 is SGHRS, CDR2 YFSETQ. The CDR3 spells CASSLKQDSSTDTQYF. The CDR3 DNA reads TGCGCCAGCAGCTTGAAGCAGGACAGTAGCACAGATACGCAGTATTTT.

The sample holds one count of this clone. J is TRBJ1-2 and V is TRBV10-3; 10 bases are shared with TRBD1. The germline CDR1 and CDR2 sequences are ENHRY and SYGVKD. This CDR3 has 14 amino acids. The trim removed 10 bases at V and 2 bases at J, leaving 7 bases unmatched. CDR3 protein: CATIGTGANYGYTF. The CDR3 DNA is TGTGCCACCATCGGGACAGGGGCAAACTATGGCTACACCTTC.

The gene calls are TRBV13 and TRBJ2-5, with 10 nucleotides matching TRBD2. The CDR3 consists of 16 residues. Germline assignment: CDR1 PRHDT and CDR2 FYEKMQ (reference sequence). Trimming removed 0 bases from V and 4 bases from J; junction bases left unmatched: 5. CDR3: CASSLGLAGVGETQYF. The CDR3 DNA is TGTGCCAGCAGCTTAGGCCTAGCGGGAGTAGGAGAGACCCAGTACTTC.

V gene TRBV5-1 combines with J gene TRBJ2-5; maybe TRBD1 (5 bases). The J call may be in error: the DNA end matches TRBJ2-7 better. The CDR3 runs 14 residues. Germline-derived CDR1 and CDR2 are SGHRS and YFSETQ. This CDR3 reads CASSLSQGGNEQYF. The CDR3 bases are TGCGCCAGCAGCTTGAGTCAGGGTGGCAACGAGCAGTACTTC.

In this sample, this clone turned up a few times. Written as DNA, the CDR3 is TGCGCCAGCAGTGTTGTTCGTGGGGCCAACGTCCTGACTTTC. Residues: CASSVVRGANVLTF. J is TRBJ2-6 and V is TRBV5-1; no firm D call. V lost 5 bases and J lost 3, with 9 bases in between. CDR1 and CDR2 from the germline V gene are SGHRS and YFSETQ. This CDR3 spans 14 amino acids.

The V call is TRBV6-6, the J call TRBJ1-5; 9 bases match TRBD1. Germline lookup yields CDR1 MNHNY and CDR2 SVGAGI (reference sequence). The CDR3 spans 14 residues. Trimming removed 7 bases from V and 7 bases from J; junction bases left unmatched: 8. CDR3 sequence: CASKAGTGNQPQHF. The DNA of the CDR3 is TGTGCCAGCAAGGCCGGGACAGGGAACCAGCCCCAGCATTTT.